This T cell receptor beta chain was obtained from a study of blood T cells in healthy people across ages. Overall study results and limits: When set beside aged donors, long-lived donors presented more naive CD4+ cells and higher diversity. TCR beta diversity, measured per million T cells, fell in a roughly linear way with age.

About this clonotype itself: No antigen is known for it.

The germline CDR1 and CDR2 sequences are DFQATT and SNEGSKA (reference sequence). V was pared by 0 bases and J by 4 bases, with 8 bases of the junction left unmatched. The CDR3 sequence is 16 residues long. PCR was performed a second time for roughly 6 to 12 cycles using a sample-barcoded 5' primer and a J-beta primer mix. A single record per CDR3 protein comes from TCRdb applying MiXCR to the 5' RACE reads. The table lists 1.5 million to 2 million distinct CDR3 sequences, about two fifths of them singletons. The source of this sequence is a human donor in good health. The chain carries TRBV20-1 and TRBJ2-1, with 8 bases aligning to TRBD2. The specimen sequenced was blood. The CDR3 here is CSARDWASGLYNEQFF. The CDR3 DNA reads TGCAGTGCTAGAGATTGGGCTAGCGGGCTATACAATGAGCAGTTCTTC.